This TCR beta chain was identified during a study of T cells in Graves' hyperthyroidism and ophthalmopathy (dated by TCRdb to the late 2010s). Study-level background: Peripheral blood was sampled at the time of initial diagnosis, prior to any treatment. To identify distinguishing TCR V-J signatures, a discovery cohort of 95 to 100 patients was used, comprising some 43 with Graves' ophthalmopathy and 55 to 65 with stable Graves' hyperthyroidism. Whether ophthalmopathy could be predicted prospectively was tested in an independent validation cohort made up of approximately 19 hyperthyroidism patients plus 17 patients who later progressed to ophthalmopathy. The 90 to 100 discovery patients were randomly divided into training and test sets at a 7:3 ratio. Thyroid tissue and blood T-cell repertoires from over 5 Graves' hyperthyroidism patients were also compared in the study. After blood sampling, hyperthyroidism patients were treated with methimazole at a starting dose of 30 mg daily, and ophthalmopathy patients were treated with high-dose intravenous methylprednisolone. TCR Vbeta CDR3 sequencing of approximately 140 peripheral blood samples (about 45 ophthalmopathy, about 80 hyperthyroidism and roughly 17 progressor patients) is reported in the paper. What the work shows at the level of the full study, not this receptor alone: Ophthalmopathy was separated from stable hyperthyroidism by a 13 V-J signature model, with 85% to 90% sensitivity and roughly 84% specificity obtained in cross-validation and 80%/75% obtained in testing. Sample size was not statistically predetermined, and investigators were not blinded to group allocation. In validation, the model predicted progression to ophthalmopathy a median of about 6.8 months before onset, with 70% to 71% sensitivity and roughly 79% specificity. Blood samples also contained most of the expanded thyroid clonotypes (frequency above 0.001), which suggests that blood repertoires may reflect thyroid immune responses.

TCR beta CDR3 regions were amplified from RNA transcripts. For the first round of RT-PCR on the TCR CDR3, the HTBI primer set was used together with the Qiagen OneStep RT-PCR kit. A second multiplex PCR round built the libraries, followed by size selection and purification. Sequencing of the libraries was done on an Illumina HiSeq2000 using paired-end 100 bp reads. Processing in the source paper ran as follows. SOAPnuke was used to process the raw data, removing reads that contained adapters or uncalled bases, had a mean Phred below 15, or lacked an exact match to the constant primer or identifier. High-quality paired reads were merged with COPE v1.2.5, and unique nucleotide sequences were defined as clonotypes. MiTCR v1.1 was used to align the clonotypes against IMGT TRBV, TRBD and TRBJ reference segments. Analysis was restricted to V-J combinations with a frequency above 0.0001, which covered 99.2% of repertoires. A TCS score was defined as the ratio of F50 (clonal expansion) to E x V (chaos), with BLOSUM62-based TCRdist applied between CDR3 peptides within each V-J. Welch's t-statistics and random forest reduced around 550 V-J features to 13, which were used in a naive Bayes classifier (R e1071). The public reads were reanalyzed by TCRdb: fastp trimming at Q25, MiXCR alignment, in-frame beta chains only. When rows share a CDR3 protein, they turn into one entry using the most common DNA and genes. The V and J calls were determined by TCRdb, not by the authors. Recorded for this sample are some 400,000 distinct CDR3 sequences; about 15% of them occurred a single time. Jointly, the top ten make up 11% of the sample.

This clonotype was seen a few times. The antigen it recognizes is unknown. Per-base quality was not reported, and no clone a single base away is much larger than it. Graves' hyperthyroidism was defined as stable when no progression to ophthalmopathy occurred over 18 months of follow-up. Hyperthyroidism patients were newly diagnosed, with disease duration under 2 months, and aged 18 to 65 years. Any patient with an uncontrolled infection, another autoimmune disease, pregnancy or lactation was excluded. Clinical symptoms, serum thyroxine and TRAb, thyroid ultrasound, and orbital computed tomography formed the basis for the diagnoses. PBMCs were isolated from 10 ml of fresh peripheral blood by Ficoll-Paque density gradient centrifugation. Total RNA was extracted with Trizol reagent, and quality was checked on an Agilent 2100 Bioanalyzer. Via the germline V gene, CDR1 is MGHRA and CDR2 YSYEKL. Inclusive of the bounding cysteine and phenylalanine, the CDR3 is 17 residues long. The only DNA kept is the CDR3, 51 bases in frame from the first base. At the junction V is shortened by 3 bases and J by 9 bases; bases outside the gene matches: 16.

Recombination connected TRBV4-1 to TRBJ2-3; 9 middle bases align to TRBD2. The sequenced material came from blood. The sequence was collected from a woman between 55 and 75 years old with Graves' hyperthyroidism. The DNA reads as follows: TGCGCCAGCAGCCAGACCCCAACGGCGGGGGGGGGTGGGACGCAGTATTTT. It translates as CASSQTPTAGGGGTQYF.